This T cell receptor (beta chain) emerged from a study of a mutant IDH1 vaccine in newly diagnosed glioma (TCRdb year 2021). Describing the broader study: In the chemotherapy-containing groups, vaccination started alongside temozolomide cycles, whereas in patients who had radiotherapy alone it started 4-6 weeks after radiotherapy. The week-35 safety follow-up took place at visit V12, and the week-47 end of study took place at visit V13. Of the approximately 35 treated patients, approximately 60% were male and approximately 38% were female, and a mean age of approximately 40 years was recorded. Before enrollment, most patients had been given radiochemotherapy with temozolomide as standard therapy, while the rest had received either radiotherapy alone or temozolomide alone. Peripheral blood was drawn at six visits: V03 (baseline), V05, V07, V10, V12 and V13. Longitudinal TCRB deep sequencing was done for 25 treated patients, wherever samples were available for exploratory analyses. Here is what the overall study found, with its caveats: PBMC samples for TCRB deep sequencing were selected based on availability. The authors noted that analyses of patient blood samples could not be reproduced because of sample limitations. Pseudoprogression seemed to be unrelated to changes in the top peripheral T cell clonotypes found by TCRB sequencing. Immune responses induced by the vaccine were seen in over 90% of patients across multiple MHC alleles.

Worth noting for this clone: Its target antigen remains unknown. No much larger clone exists at a distance of one base, and base qualities are not known.

Per the publication, the time point label means: week 47, end of study. Each vaccine dose was 300 ug of a 20-mer mutant IDH1 peptide in Montanide, given subcutaneously with topical imiquimod. Eight vaccinations were administered to patients in weeks 1, 3, 5, 7, 11, 15, 19 and 23, corresponding to visits V03 through V10. All donors had newly diagnosed IDH1-mutant astrocytomas of WHO grade 3 or 4 that showed loss of nuclear ATRX. The samples were drawn from NOA16, a multicentre, single-arm, open-label phase I trial in Germany that tested a mutant IDH1 peptide vaccine in humans for the first time. Genomic DNA for TCRB sequencing was isolated from EDTA blood with the DNeasy Blood and Tissue Kit. Library construction relied on the immunoSEQ multiplex PCR assay. Rearranged TCR beta chain sequences were amplified using the hsTCRB Kit according to the manufacturer's protocol. Sequencing of TCRB libraries was carried out on an Illumina MiSeq. The paper's processing steps were these. Demultiplexing, trimming and gene mapping were performed with the kit vendor's proprietary platform. Imported from immuneACCESS, the table was reduced by TCRdb to in-frame sequences with V and J called. These copies leave out some clones; in studies compared against another copy, an unresolved V gene accounts for under half, and the cause of the remainder is not known. V and J calls and clone size are given by that table; D and trimming were obtained from the DNA. This sample holds roughly 56,000 clones; around 75% were observed only once. The top ten constitute 5% to 6.5% of the sample.

The clonotype comes from a man aged 50 or older with glioma. The sample was PBMCs, taken from a glioma patient whose treatment included an IDH1 peptide vaccine.

The DNA reads TGTGCCATCAGCCCGGGACAGGGGGCAGGTAGTAATGAAAAACTGTTTTTT. This encodes CAISPGQGAGSNEKLFF. The receptor chain draws on TRBV10-3 and TRBJ1-4, and TRBD1 matches 12 of the central bases. The CDR3 measures 17 amino acids from cysteine to phenylalanine. CDR3 DNA is the only sequence kept; it has 51 bases, read in frame from the first base. The germline V gene yields ENHRY for CDR1 and SYGVKD for CDR2. V ends up 6 bases short and J 4 bases short, with an unmatched junction base count of 9.